This TCR beta chain originates from a study of blood T cell repertoires in COVID-19. Assay used: immunoSEQ multiplex PCR; TCRdb lists only in-frame clones, some missing. Of about 220,000 clones listed, 83% were seen once; the top ten hold more than 4.5%. The CDR3 contains 11 residues. V lost 4 bases and J 8 bases, leaving 11 bases between the germline ends. CDR1 is SQVTM and CDR2 is ANQGSEA in the germline V gene. The chain employs TRBV29-1 and TRBJ1-2; no clear D gene. The receptor was derived from a woman aged 45-59 years who had been exposed to COVID-19. Sequenced material: PBMCs or T cells enriched from blood (not recorded which). CDR3 sequence reads: CSVGGGGGYTF. The CDR3 bases are TGCAGCGTTGGAGGAGGAGGCGGCTACACCTTC.